This T cell receptor (beta chain) came from a study of T cells in Graves' hyperthyroidism and ophthalmopathy. Study-level background: Once the initial diagnosis was made, peripheral blood was obtained before any treatment. Findings and caveats of the study: Model output signaled ophthalmopathy a median about 6.3 months ahead of onset.

The source material, RNA transcripts, was used to amplify TCR beta CDR3 regions. Primed by the HTBI set, a first-round RT-PCR was run on the TCR CDR3. TCRdb passed the multiplex PCR reads through MiXCR, listing each CDR3 protein once. The profile covers 500,000 or so distinct CDR3 sequences, with 17% appearing a single time and 17% taken by the ten largest. This clonotype appeared a single time. Its antigen is currently unknown. Sequence at one end of the junction differs from germline and may be a read error. Individuals with ophthalmopathy presented a Clinical Activity Score of at least 3, a NOSPECS grade of at least 4 and a duration under 3 months. Patients were excluded for uncontrolled infection, other autoimmune disease, pregnancy or lactation. Germline CDR1 MDHEN, CDR2 SYDVKM. This CDR3 has 14 amino acids.

V usage is TRBV28 and J usage is TRBJ2-3; D possibly uses TRBD1 or TRBD2 (5 bases each). What was sequenced was blood. The clonotype was recovered from a woman aged 18 to 35 with Graves' ophthalmopathy. In DNA form, the CDR3 reads TGTGCCAGCAGTTACTCGAGGGGCACAGATGCGCAGTATTTT. Amino acids: CASSYSRGTDAQYF.